In this sample, the clone carrying this T cell receptor beta chain turned up a few times. What it binds is unknown. This sample is drawn from a study of T cell repertoires in cytomegalovirus infection. Whole-study context: CMV epitopes in the study were HLA-C-restricted (recently identified) and HLA-B-restricted (well studied). Study-wide results and limits: Clonotypes of TCR beta that were HLA-C-restricted and CMV-specific dominated the ex vivo response.

TCRdb independently ran MiXCR on the reads; one entry per CDR3 protein. The repertoire consists of about 830,000 distinct CDR3 sequences, with 32% occurring once and the leading ten covering about an eighth. Trimming took off 3 bases at V and 4 bases at J, with 7 bases between the two ends. Germline CDR1 reads ENHRY; CDR2 reads SYGVKD. The CDR3 is 12 amino acids. This receptor was obtained from a human donor in good health (CMV status not recorded). Some clones in this sample may be carry-over from other donors' samples. The gene calls are TRBV10-3 and TRBJ2-7; no firm D call. Specimen: cultured CD8+ T cells from PBMCs, collected from culture after CMV antigen stimulation. The CDR3 protein is CAISDRGYEQYF. In DNA, the CDR3 is TGTGCCATCAGTGACAGAGGTTACGAGCAGTACTTC.